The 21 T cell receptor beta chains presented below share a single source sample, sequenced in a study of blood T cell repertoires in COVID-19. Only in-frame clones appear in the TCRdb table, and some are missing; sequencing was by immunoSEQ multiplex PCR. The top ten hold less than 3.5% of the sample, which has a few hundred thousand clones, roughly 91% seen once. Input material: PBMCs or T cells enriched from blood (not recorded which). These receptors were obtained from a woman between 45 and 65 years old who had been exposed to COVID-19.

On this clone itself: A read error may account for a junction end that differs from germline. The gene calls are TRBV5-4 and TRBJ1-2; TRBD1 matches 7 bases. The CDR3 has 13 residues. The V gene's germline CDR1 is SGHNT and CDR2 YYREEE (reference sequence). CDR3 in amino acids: CASSYQLPGQTFF. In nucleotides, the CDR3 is TGTGCCAGCAGCTACCAGTTACCGGGACAGACCTTCTTC.

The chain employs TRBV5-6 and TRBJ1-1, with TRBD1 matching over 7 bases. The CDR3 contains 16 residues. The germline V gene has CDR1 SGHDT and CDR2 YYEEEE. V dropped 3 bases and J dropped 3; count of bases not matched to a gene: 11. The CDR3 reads CASSSTGWNIDTEAFF. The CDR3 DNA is TGTGCCAGCAGCTCGACAGGGTGGAATATAGACACTGAAGCTTTCTTT.

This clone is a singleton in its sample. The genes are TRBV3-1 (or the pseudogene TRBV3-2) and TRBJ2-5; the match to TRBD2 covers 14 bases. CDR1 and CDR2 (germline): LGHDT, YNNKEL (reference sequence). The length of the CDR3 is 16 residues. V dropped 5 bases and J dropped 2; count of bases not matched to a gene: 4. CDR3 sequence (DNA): TGTGCCAGCAGCGACGGACTAGCGGGGGGACAAGAGACCCAGTACTTC. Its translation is CASSDGLAGGQETQYF.

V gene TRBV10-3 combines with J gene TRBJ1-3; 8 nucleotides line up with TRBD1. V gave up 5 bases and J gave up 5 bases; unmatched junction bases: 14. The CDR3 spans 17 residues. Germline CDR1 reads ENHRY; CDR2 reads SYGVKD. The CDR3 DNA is TGTGCCATCAGTCAAAACTTTCAGGGGGCTTATAGAAACACCATATATTTT. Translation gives CAISQNFQGAYRNTIYF.

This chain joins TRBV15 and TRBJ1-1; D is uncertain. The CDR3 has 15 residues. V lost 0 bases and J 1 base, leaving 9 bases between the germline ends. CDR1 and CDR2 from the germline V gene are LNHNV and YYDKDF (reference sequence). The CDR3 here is CATSRDGSRNTEAFF. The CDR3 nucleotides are TGTGCCACCAGCAGAGATGGTAGCAGGAACACTGAAGCTTTCTTT. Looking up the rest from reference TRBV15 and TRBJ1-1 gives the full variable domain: DAMVIQNPRYQVTQFGKPVTLSCSQTLNHNVMYWYQQKSSQAPKLLFHYYDKDFNNEADTPDNFQSRRPNTSFCFLDIRSPGLGDTAMYLCATSRDGSRNTEAFFGQGTRLTVV.

CDR3 residues: CAISEGIRDEQYF. In DNA form, the CDR3 reads TGTGCCATCAGTGAAGGAATCAGGGACGAGCAGTACTTC. V gene TRBV10-3 combines with J gene TRBJ2-7, with TRBD1 as a possible D gene (5 bases). Per germline, CDR1 ENHRY and CDR2 SYGVKD. Trimming removed 3 bases at V and 5 bases at J, with 11 bases between. There are 13 residues in the CDR3.

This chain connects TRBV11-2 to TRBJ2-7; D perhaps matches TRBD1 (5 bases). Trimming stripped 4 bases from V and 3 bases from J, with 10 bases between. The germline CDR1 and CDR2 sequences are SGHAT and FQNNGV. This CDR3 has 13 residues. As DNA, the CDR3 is TGTGCCAGCAGCTCCGGACACAACTACGAGCAGTACTTC. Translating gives CASSSGHNYEQYF.

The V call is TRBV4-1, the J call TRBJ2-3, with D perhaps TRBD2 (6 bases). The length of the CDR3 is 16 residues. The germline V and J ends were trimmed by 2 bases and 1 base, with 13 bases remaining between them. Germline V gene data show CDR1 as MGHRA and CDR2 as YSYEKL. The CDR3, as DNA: TGCGCCAGCAGCCAAACACCTAGCGAACGCACAGATACGCAGTATTTT. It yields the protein CASSQTPSERTDTQYF.

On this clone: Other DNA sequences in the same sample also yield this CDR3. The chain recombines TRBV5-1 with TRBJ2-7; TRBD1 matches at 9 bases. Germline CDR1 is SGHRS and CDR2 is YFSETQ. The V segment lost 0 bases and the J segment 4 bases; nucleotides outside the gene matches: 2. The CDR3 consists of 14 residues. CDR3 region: CASSLGQGGYEQYF. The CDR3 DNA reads TGCGCCAGCAGCTTGGGACAGGGGGGATACGAGCAGTACTTC.

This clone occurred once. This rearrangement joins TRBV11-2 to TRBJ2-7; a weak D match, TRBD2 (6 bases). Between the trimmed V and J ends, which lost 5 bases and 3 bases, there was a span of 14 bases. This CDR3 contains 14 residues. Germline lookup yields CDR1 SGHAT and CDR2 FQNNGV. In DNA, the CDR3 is TGTGCCAGCAGCCCCTTGACTAGGGTCTACGAGCAGTACTTC. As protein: CASSPLTRVYEQYF.

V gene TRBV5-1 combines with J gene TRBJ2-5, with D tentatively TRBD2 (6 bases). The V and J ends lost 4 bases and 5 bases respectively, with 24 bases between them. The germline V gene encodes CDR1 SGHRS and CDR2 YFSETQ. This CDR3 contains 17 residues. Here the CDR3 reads CASSATGSMGGVETQYF. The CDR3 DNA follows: TGCGCCAGCAGCGCTACCGGGTCCATGGGCGGGGTCGAGACCCAGTACTTC.

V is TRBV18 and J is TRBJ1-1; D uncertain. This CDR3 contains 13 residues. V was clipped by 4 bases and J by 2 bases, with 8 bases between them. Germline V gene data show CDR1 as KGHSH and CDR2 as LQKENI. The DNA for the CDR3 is TGTGCCAGCTCACTAACACAAAACACTGAAGCTTTCTTT. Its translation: CASSLTQNTEAFF.

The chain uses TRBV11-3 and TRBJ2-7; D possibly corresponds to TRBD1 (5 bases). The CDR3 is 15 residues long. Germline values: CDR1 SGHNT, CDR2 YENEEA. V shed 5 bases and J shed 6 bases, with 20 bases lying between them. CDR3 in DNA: TGTGCCAGCAGCCCTTCTGCAGGGTCAGGGCTCGAGCAGTACTTC. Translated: CASSPSAGSGLEQYF.

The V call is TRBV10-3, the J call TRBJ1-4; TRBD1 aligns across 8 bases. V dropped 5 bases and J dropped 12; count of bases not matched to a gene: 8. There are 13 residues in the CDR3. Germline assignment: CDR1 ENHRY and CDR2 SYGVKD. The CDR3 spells CAISTGTGYQLFF. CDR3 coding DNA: TGTGCCATCAGTACCGGGACAGGTTATCAACTGTTTTTT.

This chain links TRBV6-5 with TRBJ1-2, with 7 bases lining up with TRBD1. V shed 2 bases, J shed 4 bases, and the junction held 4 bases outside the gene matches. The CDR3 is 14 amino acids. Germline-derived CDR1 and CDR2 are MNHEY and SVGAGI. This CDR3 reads CASSYRQGPYGYTF. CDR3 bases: TGTGCCAGCAGTTACCGACAGGGACCCTATGGCTACACCTTC.

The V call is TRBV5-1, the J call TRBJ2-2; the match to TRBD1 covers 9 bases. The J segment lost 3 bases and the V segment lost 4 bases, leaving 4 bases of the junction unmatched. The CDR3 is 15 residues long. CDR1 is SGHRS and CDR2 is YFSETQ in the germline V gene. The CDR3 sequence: CASSPDRGYTGELFF. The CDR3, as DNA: TGCGCCAGCAGCCCGGACAGGGGCTACACCGGGGAGCTGTTTTTT.

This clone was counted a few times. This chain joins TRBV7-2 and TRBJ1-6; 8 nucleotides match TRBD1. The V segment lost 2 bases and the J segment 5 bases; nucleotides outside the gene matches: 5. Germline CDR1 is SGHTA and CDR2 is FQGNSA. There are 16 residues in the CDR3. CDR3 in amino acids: CASSLQGAKNNSPLHF. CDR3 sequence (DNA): TGTGCCAGCAGCTTACAGGGGGCGAAGAATAATTCACCCCTCCACTTT. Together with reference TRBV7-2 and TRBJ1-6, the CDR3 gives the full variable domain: GAGVSQSPSNKVTEKGKDVELRCDPISGHTALYWYRQSLGQGLEFLIYFQGNSAPDKSGLPSDRFSAERTGGSVSTLTIQRTQQEDSAVYLCASSLQGAKNNSPLHFGNGTRLTVT.

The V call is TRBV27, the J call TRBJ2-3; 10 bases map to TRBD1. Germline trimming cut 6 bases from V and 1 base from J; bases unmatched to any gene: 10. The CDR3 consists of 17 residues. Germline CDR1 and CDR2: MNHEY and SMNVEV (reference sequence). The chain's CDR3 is CASSRGKGTGGTDTQYF. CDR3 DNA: TGTGCCAGCAGCAGGGGAAAAGGGACAGGGGGCACAGATACGCAGTATTTT.

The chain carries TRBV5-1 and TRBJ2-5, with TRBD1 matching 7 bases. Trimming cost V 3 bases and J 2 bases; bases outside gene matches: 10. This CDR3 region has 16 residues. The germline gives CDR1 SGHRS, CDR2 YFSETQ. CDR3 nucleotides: TGCGCCAGCAGCTCATCATTGACAGGGAATCAAGAGACCCAGTACTTC. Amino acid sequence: CASSSSLTGNQETQYF.

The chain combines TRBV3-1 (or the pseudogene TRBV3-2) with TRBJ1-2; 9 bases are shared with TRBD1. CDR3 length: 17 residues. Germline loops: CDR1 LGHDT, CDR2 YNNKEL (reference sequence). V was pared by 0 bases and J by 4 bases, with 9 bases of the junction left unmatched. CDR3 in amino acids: CASSQDYGTGFFYGYTF. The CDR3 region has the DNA TGTGCCAGCAGCCAAGATTATGGGACAGGGTTTTTCTATGGCTACACCTTC.

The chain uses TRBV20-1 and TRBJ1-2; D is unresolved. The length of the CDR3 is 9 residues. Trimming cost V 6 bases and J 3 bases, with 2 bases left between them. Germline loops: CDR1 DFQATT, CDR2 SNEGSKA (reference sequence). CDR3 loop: CSADYGYTF. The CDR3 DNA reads TGCAGTGCCGACTATGGCTACACCTTC.